The 30 T cell receptor beta chains reported below all come from one sample, sequenced in a study of blood T cells in healthy people across ages. The use of a sample-barcoded 5' primer and a J-beta primer mix characterized a second PCR of about 7 to 12 cycles. TCRdb analysed the 5' RACE reads with MiXCR anew, one entry per CDR3 protein. This table has more than 600,000 distinct CDR3 sequences, 20% to 25% appearing once. These data also formed part of another study, on T cells of mothers and their children.

Specimen: blood. These receptors originate from a boy younger than 18 in good health.

A few counts support this clonotype. One end of the junction is discordant with germline, which a read error may explain. The chain carries TRBV2 and TRBJ2-1; D is uncertain. This CDR3 has 14 residues. Per the germline V gene, CDR1 is SNHLY and CDR2 is FYNNEI. CDR3 sequence: CASSTRSPYDEQFF. CDR3 in DNA: TGTGCCAGCTCCACCCGGAGTCCCTACGATGAGCAGTTCTTC. Full variable domain (rest looked up from reference TRBV2 and TRBJ2-1): EPEVTQTPSHQVTQMGQEVILRCVPISNHLYFYWYRQILGQKVEFLVSFYNNEISEKSEIFDDQFSVERPDGSNFTLKIRSTKLEDSAMYFCASSTRSPYDEQFFGPGTRLTVL.

This clonotype was recorded a few times. V usage is TRBV20-1 and J usage is TRBJ2-1; 7 bases are shared with TRBD1. Judging by the DNA end, TRBJ2-7 fits better; the J call may be wrong. There are 15 residues in the CDR3. Germline CDR1 reads DFQATT; CDR2 reads SNEGSKA (reference sequence). The chain's CDR3 is CSASVPAGTEREQYF. CDR3 coding DNA: TGCAGTGCTAGCGTCCCAGCCGGGACAGAGCGCGAGCAGTACTTC.

The chain recombines TRBV6-1 with TRBJ1-5, with D possibly TRBD1 on 5 matching bases. The CDR3 is 14 amino acids. Germline V lookup: CDR1 MNHNS, CDR2 SASEGT. Trimming removed 10 bases from V and 3 bases from J, with 16 bases in between. The CDR3 region is CATSVQDLNQPQHF. DNA of the CDR3: TGTGCCACCTCAGTACAGGACCTCAATCAGCCCCAGCATTTT.

The DNA for the CDR3 is TGTGCCAGCAGTTTATTCCCCCCCGGGGTTGTGGAGCGCCCCTACGAGCAGTACTTC. Translating gives CASSLFPPGVVERPYEQYF. V usage is TRBV27 and J usage is TRBJ2-1, with D perhaps TRBD2 (5 bases). The J call is uncertain, as TRBJ2-7 better fits the DNA end. CDR3 length equals 19 residues. Germline V gives CDR1 MNHEY, CDR2 SMNVEV (reference sequence).

The rearrangement joins TRBV7-9 to TRBJ2-1; possibly TRBD2 for D (5 bases). Judging by the DNA end, TRBJ2-5 fits better; the J call may be wrong. Germline loops: CDR1 SEHNR, CDR2 FQNEAQ (reference sequence). This CDR3 has 16 amino acids. The DNA of the CDR3 is TGTGCCAGCAGCTTTTACCCAATCCTAAGGAGGGAGACCCAGTACTTC. Amino acid sequence: CASSFYPILRRETQYF.

The CDR3 here is CSVGWSTYGYTF. The CDR3 DNA sequence: TGCAGCGTTGGATGGTCGACCTATGGCTACACCTTC. The rearrangement uses TRBV29-1 and TRBJ1-2, with D unclear. Looked up from germline, CDR1 is SQVTM and CDR2 is ANQGSEA. V was cut by 4 bases and J by 4 bases, with 10 bases left in between. CDR3 length equals 12 residues. The full variable domain, with the rest looked up from reference TRBV29-1 and TRBJ1-2, is SAVISQKPSRDICQRGTSLTIQCQVDSQVTMMFWYRQQPGQSLTLIATANQGSEATYESGFVIDKFPISRPNLTFSTLTVSNMSPEDSSIYLCSVGWSTYGYTFGSGTRLTVV.

Only a few counts were recorded for this clonotype. The rearrangement joins TRBV5-1 to TRBJ1-4, with 7 bases matching TRBD1. The CDR3 loop spans 15 amino acids. J gave up 4 bases and V 2 bases, and 5 bases lay outside the gene matches. CDR1 and CDR2 from the germline V gene are SGHRS and YFSETQ. CDR3 bases: TGCGCCAGCAGCTTAATGGGACAGAGTAATGAAAAACTGTTTTTT. It yields the protein CASSLMGQSNEKLFF.

The count of this clonotype is one. The genes are TRBV6-5 and TRBJ1-2, with D unclear. CDR1 is MNHEY, CDR2 SVGAGI, per germline. The V and J ends lost 5 bases and 8 bases respectively, with 6 bases between them. CDR3 length: 10 amino acids. The CDR3 nucleotides read TGTGCCAGCAGTCTTCACGGCTACACCTTC. Its translation: CASSLHGYTF.

In DNA form, the CDR3 reads TGTGCCAGCAGCTTGGGACAGGGCGTGAACACTGAAGCTTTCTTT. This translates into CASSLGQGVNTEAFF. This chain uses TRBV7-9 with TRBJ1-1; 9 nucleotides align to TRBD1. Trimming took 3 bases from V and 0 from J; bases not matched to a gene: 2. This CDR3 has 15 amino acids. Germline V lookup: CDR1 SEHNR, CDR2 FQNEAQ (reference sequence). Using reference TRBV7-9 and TRBJ1-1 for the parts outside the CDR3, the full variable domain is DTGVSQNPRHKITKRGQNVTFRCDPISEHNRLYWYRQTLGQGPEFLTYFQNEAQLEKSRLLSDRFSAERPKGSFSTLEIQRTEQGDSAMYLCASSLGQGVNTEAFFGQGTRLTVV.

The chain joins TRBV2 to TRBJ1-1, with D possibly matching TRBD1 (5 bases). The CDR3 length is 14 residues. Trimming cost V 7 bases and J 7 bases, with 19 bases left between them. The germline gives CDR1 SNHLY, CDR2 FYNNEI. CDR3 nucleotide sequence: TGTGCCAGCATTCTCAATCAGGGTGGGAGTGAAGCTTTCTTT. It codes for CASILNQGGSEAFF.

The J gene is TRBJ2-1, the V gene TRBV6-2 or TRBV6-3; tentatively, D is TRBD2 (6 bases). Germline V lookup: CDR1 MNHEY, CDR2 SVGEGT. The germline V and J ends were trimmed by 2 bases and 8 bases, with 13 bases remaining between them. The CDR3 runs 14 residues. This chain's CDR3 is CASSYATSSHEQFF. The CDR3 nucleotides read TGTGCCAGCAGTTACGCGACTAGTTCCCATGAGCAGTTCTTC.

CDR3 DNA: TGTGCCAGCAGCCAAGACATTAGCGCTCATGGGAATGAGCAGTTCTTC. Its protein is CASSQDISAHGNEQFF. This chain joins TRBV3-1 and TRBJ2-1; the D gene is possibly TRBD2 (5 bases). The CDR3 runs 16 residues. V dropped 0 bases and J dropped 7 bases, with 16 bases sitting between them. CDR1 LGHDT and CDR2 YNNKEL come from the germline V gene (reference sequence).

The chain links TRBV24-1 to TRBJ2-1; the D is unclear. The length of the CDR3 is 17 residues. The germline V and J ends were trimmed by 1 base and 6 bases, with 18 bases remaining between them. Germline assignment: CDR1 KGHDR and CDR2 SFDVKD. DNA for the CDR3: TGTGCCACCAGTGATTTTACTTCAGGACGGAAAAGCAATGAGCAGTTCTTC. It encodes CATSDFTSGRKSNEQFF.

The CDR3 sequence: CASSSISGGRVYNEQFF. The DNA of the CDR3 is TGTGCCAGCAGTTCCATATCGGGCGGGAGAGTCTACAATGAGCAGTTCTTC. The V call is TRBV27, the J call TRBJ2-1, with 7 bases identical to TRBD2. J was trimmed by 3 bases and V by 4 bases; bases with no gene match: 12. The CDR3 has 17 amino acids. CDR1 is MNHEY, CDR2 SMNVEV, per germline (reference sequence).

The CDR3 DNA follows: TGCAGTGCTAGAGCTACCGGGACTGGCTCCTACAATGAGCAGTTCTTC. As protein: CSARATGTGSYNEQFF. V is TRBV20-1 and J is TRBJ2-1; TRBD2 might be the D (6 bases). The CDR3 is 16 residues long. Germline CDR1 DFQATT, CDR2 SNEGSKA (reference sequence). The germline V and J ends were trimmed by 1 base and 0 bases, with 13 bases remaining between them.

This clonotype was detected a few times. The chain employs TRBV15 and TRBJ1-1; D is perhaps TRBD1 (5 bases). Trimming pared 6 bases from V and 1 base from J, leaving 21 bases between. Germline CDR1 LNHNV, CDR2 YYDKDF (reference sequence). The CDR3 has 17 amino acids. The CDR3 nucleotides are TGTGCCACCAGTGGGGGGTGGACCGCGGGTGCGAACACTGAAGCTTTCTTT. Translation: CATSGGWTAGANTEAFF. Filled out from reference TRBV15 and TRBJ1-1, the complete variable domain reads DAMVIQNPRYQVTQFGKPVTLSCSQTLNHNVMYWYQQKSSQAPKLLFHYYDKDFNNEADTPDNFQSRRPNTSFCFLDIRSPGLGDTAMYLCATSGGWTAGANTEAFFGQGTRLTVV.

The J gene is TRBJ1-2, the V gene TRBV12-3 or TRBV12-4; D may be TRBD1 (5 bases). This CDR3 is 13 amino acids long. The V and J ends lost 5 bases and 5 bases respectively, with 12 bases between them. For the CDR3, the DNA is TGTGCCAGCAGTGAGGGACCCCTTTATGGCTACACCTTC. Translation: CASSEGPLYGYTF.

V usage is TRBV7-9 and J usage is TRBJ2-1; weak D call: TRBD1 (6 bases). Germline loops: CDR1 SEHNR, CDR2 FQNEAQ (reference sequence). This CDR3 spans 16 amino acids. Trimming pared 2 bases from V and 6 bases from J, leaving 17 bases between. The CDR3 DNA is TGTGCCAGCAGCTTATGGGGGCCGAAGACAGTCAATGAGCAGTTCTTC. This gives the protein CASSLWGPKTVNEQFF.

This clonotype was seen more than once but under ten times. Relative to the germline gene, one junction end is altered; a read error may explain this. The gene calls are TRBV6-1 and TRBJ1-2, with TRBD1 identical over 9 bases. The germline V gene encodes CDR1 MNHNS and CDR2 SASEGT. The CDR3 covers 13 residues. The CDR3, as DNA: TGTGCCAGCAGTGTCCAAAGACAGGGGGTTCCCTTTTTC. Encoded protein: CASSVQRQGVPFF.

This chain uses TRBV7-8 with TRBJ2-5; possibly TRBD1 or TRBD2 for D (5 bases each). The J call may be faulty, since TRBJ2-7 better matches the DNA end. The CDR3 runs 15 residues. Germline loops: CDR1 SGHVS, CDR2 FQNEAQ. DNA of the CDR3: TGTGCCAGCAGCTCCCATTACGGCAGGGAGTACGAGCAGTACTTC. This gives the protein CASSSHYGREYEQYF.

The rearrangement joins TRBV5-1 to TRBJ2-1, with 8 bases aligning to TRBD2. From germline, CDR1 is SGHRS and CDR2 YFSETQ. V dropped 5 bases and J dropped 5; count of bases not matched to a gene: 9. The CDR3 extends over 15 amino acids. CDR3 amino acids: CASRPTSGRDNEQFF. The CDR3 region has the DNA TGCGCCAGCAGACCCACTAGCGGCAGAGACAATGAGCAGTTCTTC.

The chain joins TRBV29-1 to TRBJ2-7; TRBD2 aligns across 7 bases. The CDR3 contains 14 residues. The ends lost 5 bases at V and 0 bases at J; junction bases unmatched: 7. Looked up from germline, CDR1 is SQVTM and CDR2 is ANQGSEA. The CDR3 spells CSVSPSGTSYEQYF. In nucleotides, the CDR3 is TGCAGCGTTTCGCCTAGCGGCACCTCCTACGAGCAGTACTTC.

This chain joins TRBV6-5 and TRBJ2-7; 9 bases map to TRBD1. The germline gives CDR1 MNHEY, CDR2 SVGAGI. CDR3 size: 15 residues. V was clipped by 5 bases and J by 3 bases; unmatched bases: 8. CDR3 protein: CASSTPGQGYYEQYF. The DNA for the CDR3 is TGTGCCAGCAGTACGCCGGGACAGGGATACTACGAGCAGTACTTC.

This chain joins TRBV14 and TRBJ2-5; the match to TRBD1 covers 7 bases. The J call may be in error: the DNA end matches TRBJ2-7 better. This CDR3 is 12 amino acids long. Germline V gene lookup returns CDR1 SGHDN and CDR2 FVKESK. This CDR3 is CASGRGSYEQYF. For the CDR3, the DNA is TGTGCATCGGGCAGGGGGTCCTACGAGCAGTACTTC.

This chain uses TRBV29-1 with TRBJ1-2, with a tentative D call TRBD1 (5 bases). V lost 4 bases and J 0 bases, leaving 15 bases between the germline ends. This CDR3 spans 15 amino acids. Per germline, CDR1 SQVTM and CDR2 ANQGSEA. This chain's CDR3 is CSVAGRLTPNYGYTF. In DNA, the CDR3 is TGCAGCGTTGCGGGGCGGCTAACTCCTAACTATGGCTACACCTTC.

The chain employs TRBV12-3 or TRBV12-4 and TRBJ1-2; D ambiguous. The CDR3 consists of 17 residues. The V end was cut by 0 bases, the J end by 4 bases, with 18 bases between. Here the CDR3 reads CASSLASLSWVGYGYTF. The CDR3 DNA sequence: TGTGCCAGCAGTTTAGCGTCTCTTTCGTGGGTTGGCTATGGCTACACCTTC.

This clonotype was counted between two and nine times. V usage is TRBV29-1 and J usage is TRBJ2-7, with D perhaps TRBD1 or TRBD2 (6 bases each). V was pared by 6 bases and J by 5 bases, with 14 bases between. Germline CDR1 and CDR2: SQVTM and ANQGSEA. This CDR3 has 12 amino acids. CDR3 sequence reads: CSVRSGADEQYF. CDR3 DNA sequence: TGCAGCGTCCGATCGGGGGCGGACGAGCAGTACTTC.

The chain couples TRBV13 to TRBJ2-1, with 7 bases lining up with TRBD1. This CDR3 region has 14 residues. Germline V gene sequence: CDR1 PRHDT, CDR2 FYEKMQ (reference sequence). J gave up 4 bases and V 7 bases, and 7 bases lay outside the gene matches. CDR3: CASTGTDGYNEQFF. CDR3 nucleotides: TGTGCCAGCACCGGGACAGACGGATACAATGAGCAGTTCTTC. Full variable domain (remainder filled in from reference TRBV13 and TRBJ2-1): AAGVIQSPRHLIKEKRETATLKCYPIPRHDTVYWYQQGPGQDPQFLISFYEKMQSDKGSIPDRFSAQQFSDYHSELNMSSLELGDSALYFCASTGTDGYNEQFFGPGTRLTVL.

The chain combines TRBV5-6 with TRBJ2-3; 7 nucleotides line up with TRBD1. The V gene end was trimmed by 0 bases and the J gene end by 4 bases; junction bases not matched to a gene: 5. The CDR3 runs 15 residues. Germline V gene data show CDR1 as SGHDT and CDR2 as YYEEEE. The CDR3 spells CASSLVRGRADTQYF. The CDR3 DNA reads TGTGCCAGCAGCTTGGTAAGGGGGCGCGCAGATACGCAGTATTTT.

This clonotype was observed many times. The CDR3 DNA follows: TGTGCCAGCAGTCTCCGGACTAGCGGGAGCACAGATACGCAGTATTTT. Protein sequence: CASSLRTSGSTDTQYF. The V and J genes are TRBV7-9 and TRBJ2-3; 11 nucleotides match TRBD2. The CDR3 contains 16 residues. CDR1 is SEHNR, CDR2 FQNEAQ, per germline (reference sequence). The junction had 5 bases not matched to a gene; V was cut back by 6 bases and J by 0 bases.